The clone carrying this TCR beta chain was observed a handful of times. Germline loops: CDR1 MGHDK, CDR2 SYGVNS. Trimming pared 3 bases from V and 3 bases from J, leaving 14 bases between. This CDR3 is built from 15 residues. The sample comes from a study of patients and donors after allogeneic stem cell transplantation. Using its own MiXCR run on the RT-PCR reads, TCRdb lists one record per CDR3 protein. The sample records roughly 880,000 distinct CDR3 sequences, more than 15% being singletons. This sequence was found in a human donor who was either an allogeneic HSCT recipient or a stem cell or donor lymphocyte infusion donor (not recorded which). It is not recorded whose cells these are; they may come from a transplant donor. Sample: blood, either unsorted or a sorted T cell fraction (not recorded which). The genes are TRBV25-1 and TRBJ1-2; a possible D gene is TRBD1 (5 bases). This CDR3 reads CASSEEGRGHYGYTF. CDR3 in DNA: TGTGCCAGCAGTGAGGAAGGGCGGGGCCACTATGGCTACACCTTC.